The 25 T cell receptor beta chains in this list originate from one sample, sequenced in a study of T cell repertoires in cytomegalovirus infection (dated by TCRdb to about 2019). The sequencing machine was an Illumina HiSeq 1500. TCRdb passed the public sequencing reads through fastp at Q25 and MiXCR, retaining productive beta sequences. Under each unique CDR3 protein, matching rows form one entry showing the most common genes and DNA. This sample gives about 900,000 distinct CDR3 sequences in total; approximately 32% of them show up just once. The ten most abundant clones make up around an eighth of the sample. No antigen has been assigned to these receptors. The treatment or condition label corresponds to: in vitro stimulation with specific CMV peptide epitopes to enrich CMV-specific T cells. The sequencing here drew on cultured CD8+ T cells from PBMCs, taken from culture after CMV antigen stimulation. The receptors originated from a human donor in good health (CMV status not recorded). Some clones in this sample may be carry-over from other donors' samples.

This clonotype was recorded at least ten times. The chain combines TRBV12-3 or TRBV12-4 with TRBJ1-1, with D maybe TRBD1 (5 bases). This CDR3 spans 12 amino acids. V dropped 4 bases and J dropped 11 bases, with 14 bases sitting between them. This chain's CDR3 is CASSSRDFRAFF. The CDR3 region has the DNA TGTGCCAGCAGTTCCAGGGACTTTCGGGCTTTCTTT.

This clonotype was found a few times. This chain links TRBV6-1 with TRBJ1-2; 8 bases match TRBD1. Trimming removed 5 bases from V and 0 bases from J; junction bases left unmatched: 8. The CDR3 extends over 16 amino acids. Germline lookup yields CDR1 MNHNS and CDR2 SASEGT. CDR3 bases: TGTGCCAGCAGTCAACGGACAGGGCAAGCTAACTATGGCTACACCTTC. It yields the protein CASSQRTGQANYGYTF.

The chain joins TRBV28 to TRBJ2-3; 11 bases line up with TRBD2. V lost 6 bases and J lost 0; bases outside the gene matches: 8. This CDR3 comprises 17 residues. The germline V gene has CDR1 MDHEN and CDR2 SYDVKM. The chain's CDR3 is CASSAGTSGRSTDTQYF. CDR3 coding DNA: TGTGCCAGCAGCGCCGGGACTAGCGGTCGTAGCACAGATACGCAGTATTTT.

The genes are TRBV27 and TRBJ2-3, with D perhaps matching TRBD2 (7 bases). The germline V gene has CDR1 MNHEY and CDR2 SMNVEV (reference sequence). CDR3 length: 18 amino acids. Trimming took 5 bases from V and 0 from J, leaving 21 bases between them. The CDR3 here is CASSPTVLRGASTDTQYF. The DNA of the CDR3 is TGTGCCAGCAGTCCCACCGTCCTCCGGGGGGCGAGCACAGATACGCAGTATTTT.

The chain employs TRBV7-8 and TRBJ1-5; maybe TRBD1 (5 bases). From germline, CDR1 is SGHVS and CDR2 FQNEAQ. Deletions cut 5 bases from V and 1 base from J, with 18 bases between. The CDR3 has 17 residues. This CDR3 is CASSTSGIYSSNQPQHF. Here the CDR3 DNA reads TGTGCCAGCAGCACTTCAGGGATTTACTCCAGCAATCAGCCCCAGCATTTT.

This clonotype was detected a few times. The chain is built from TRBV7-9 and TRBJ2-5, with D tentatively TRBD1 (7 bases). This CDR3 contains 15 residues. V was trimmed by 5 bases and J by 3 bases, leaving 16 bases between them. Germline lookup yields CDR1 SEHNR and CDR2 FQNEAQ (reference sequence). CDR3 DNA: TGTGCCAGCAGCCATCCCGCGGGGACAGAAGAGACCCAGTACTTC. This translates into CASSHPAGTEETQYF.

The rearrangement links TRBV6-1 to TRBJ2-1; 12 positions match TRBD2. Losses at the gene ends were 5 bases for V and 8 bases for J; bases not matched to a gene: 1. The germline V gene encodes CDR1 MNHNS and CDR2 SASEGT. CDR3 size: 13 residues. The CDR3 region is CASSRLAGDEQFF. As DNA, the CDR3 is TGTGCCAGCAGTCGACTAGCGGGGGATGAGCAGTTCTTC.

The V and J genes are TRBV6-6 and TRBJ1-1; 9 nucleotides agree with TRBD1. The CDR3 totals 15 residues. The germline V gene has CDR1 MNHNY and CDR2 SVGAGI (reference sequence). The ends lost 7 bases at V and 0 bases at J; junction bases unmatched: 6. CDR3 nucleotide sequence: TGTGCCAGCAACCGGGACAGGGTTCTGAACACTGAAGCTTTCTTT. This sequence encodes CASNRDRVLNTEAFF.

In its sample, this clonotype was seen a few times. This chain connects TRBV2 to TRBJ2-1, with D uncertain. CDR1 is SNHLY and CDR2 is FYNNEI in the germline V gene. This CDR3 has 11 residues. V was pared by 7 bases and J by 3 bases, with 4 bases between. The CDR3, as DNA: TGTGCCAGCATTCGCTACAATGAGCAGTTCTTC. Translating it yields CASIRYNEQFF.

This rearrangement joins TRBV5-5 to TRBJ2-7; D is undetermined. V was cut by 5 bases and J by 0 bases, with 12 bases left in between. The CDR3 has 14 residues. Germline values: CDR1 SGHKS, CDR2 YYEKEE (reference sequence). The CDR3 region is CASRLGFVSYEQYV. The DNA for the CDR3 is TGTGCCAGCAGGCTTGGCTTTGTCTCCTACGAGCAGTACGTC.

As to this clonotype: The junction differs from germline at one of its ends, possibly a read error. The genes are TRBV19 and TRBJ1-5, with D perhaps matching TRBD1 (5 bases). Germline V gene sequence: CDR1 LNHDA, CDR2 SQIVND (reference sequence). CDR3 length equals 17 residues. CDR3 DNA: TGTGTCAGTAGTAGCGGGACTCCTTTTGATAGCAATCAGCCCCAGCATTTT. Translated: CVSSSGTPFDSNQPQHF.

The rearrangement links TRBV2 to TRBJ2-5; 10 nucleotides line up with TRBD1. Per the germline V gene, CDR1 is SNHLY and CDR2 is FYNNEI. Trimming took 6 bases from V and 2 from J; bases not matched to a gene: 6. CDR3 length equals 15 residues. This CDR3 is CASRDPGQGQETQYF. The CDR3 DNA is TGTGCCAGCAGAGATCCGGGACAGGGGCAAGAGACCCAGTACTTC.

The chain employs TRBV6-5 and TRBJ2-1; D remains unclear. V shed 2 bases and J shed 6 bases, with 11 bases lying between them. The CDR3 is 14 amino acids. CDR1 and CDR2 from the germline V gene are MNHEY and SVGAGI. The CDR3 region is CASSYARLFNEQFF. For the CDR3, the DNA is TGTGCCAGCAGTTACGCCAGGCTATTCAATGAGCAGTTCTTC.

This clonotype was recorded once. The chain recombines TRBV20-1 with TRBJ2-1; D perhaps matches TRBD2 (6 bases). With 0 bases removed from V and 3 bases from J, the gap between germline ends came to 12 bases. The CDR3 has 15 amino acids. The V gene's germline CDR1 is DFQATT and CDR2 SNEGSKA (reference sequence). The CDR3 here is CSARDPNGGYNEQFF. The CDR3 coding sequence is TGCAGTGCTAGAGATCCCAACGGGGGCTACAATGAGCAGTTCTTC.

This clonotype occurred a few times. V is TRBV29-1 and J is TRBJ2-7; D possibly uses TRBD1 or TRBD2 (5 bases each). Trimming left V 0 bases short and J 0 bases short, with 6 bases between. The CDR3 runs to 13 residues. Germline loops: CDR1 SQVTM, CDR2 ANQGSEA. The CDR3 loop reads CSVEEGDSYEQYF. The CDR3 nucleotides read TGCAGCGTTGAAGAGGGGGACTCCTACGAGCAGTACTTC.

Worth noting for this clonotype: A junction boundary mismatches the germline segment, possibly from a read error. The V gene is TRBV7-2, the J gene TRBJ2-7; the match to TRBD1 covers 9 bases. CDR3 length: 15 residues. Germline V gives CDR1 SGHTA, CDR2 FQGNSA. For the CDR3, the DNA is TGTGCCAACAGCCCCGGAGGGGACAGGGCAGACGAGCAGTACTTC. Protein product: CANSPGGDRADEQYF.

Worth noting for this clonotype: This may come from a read error, since a much larger clone is one base off. V is TRBV7-4 and J is TRBJ2-3; 10 positions match TRBD2. Germline V gene sequence: CDR1 SGHVT, CDR2 SQSDAQ. The CDR3 has 17 amino acids. CDR3 amino acids: CVSSLARASGGSDTQYF. The CDR3 bases are TGTGTCAGCAGCTTAGCCCGGGCTAGCGGGGGATCAGATACGCAGTATTTT.

On this clonotype: This sequence may be a read error, since a much larger clone differs from it by one base. The J gene is TRBJ2-7, the V gene TRBV7-6; D ambiguous. V lost 4 bases and J 2 bases, leaving 9 bases between the germline ends. The germline V gene has CDR1 SGHVS and CDR2 FNYEAQ. The CDR3 sequence is 13 residues long. CDR3 nucleotides: TGTGCCAGCAGCTCAACCCCTGCCTACGAGCAGTACGTC. This translates into CASSSTPAYEQYV.

The chain employs TRBV4-3 and TRBJ1-4; no reliable D call. Germline V gene lookup returns CDR1 LGHNA and CDR2 YSLEER. Deletions cut 4 bases from V and 8 bases from J, with 20 bases between. The CDR3 is made up of 16 amino acids. CDR3 loop: CASSLSLGNRREKLFF. The DNA for the CDR3 is TGCGCCAGCAGCCTCTCACTGGGTAACCGCCGCGAAAAACTGTTTTTT.

This clonotype has just a few counts. The chain uses TRBV7-2 and TRBJ1-6; 7 bases map to TRBD1. The CDR3 consists of 16 residues. CDR1 SGHTA and CDR2 FQGNSA come from the germline V gene. V lost 1 base and J lost 5; bases outside the gene matches: 5. CDR3: CASSLVPGQNNSPLHF. For the CDR3, the DNA is TGTGCCAGCAGCTTAGTTCCGGGACAGAATAATTCACCCCTCCACTTT.

This clonotype has at least ten counts. The germline gene is not matched at one end of the junction; a read error may be the cause. The rearrangement links TRBV7-7 to TRBJ2-1; D might be TRBD1 or TRBD2, each matching 6 bases. In germline, CDR1 is SSHAT, CDR2 FNYEAQ (reference sequence). The CDR3 contains 17 residues. DNA for the CDR3: TGTGCTAGCAGCGCAACGCAGGGGACTTCCTCCTACAATGAGCAGTTCTTC. Amino acids: CASSATQGTSSYNEQFF.

V and J are TRBV19 and TRBJ2-7, with unresolved D. The CDR3 spans 14 residues. The V end lost 3 bases, the J end lost 5 bases, and 14 bases lay between the germline ends. Germline V gene data show CDR1 as LNHDA and CDR2 as SQIVND (reference sequence). The CDR3: CASSIFLGLDEQYF. In DNA form, the CDR3 reads TGTGCCAGTAGTATCTTTTTGGGTCTGGACGAGCAGTACTTC.

The rearrangement links TRBV10-3 to TRBJ2-1; D possibly corresponds to TRBD1 (5 bases). V lost 4 bases and J 4 bases, leaving 14 bases between the germline ends. The germline gives CDR1 ENHRY, CDR2 SYGVKD. The CDR3 covers 15 residues. DNA of the CDR3: TGTGCCATCAGTGGACAGACAGTGCCGTACAATGAGCAGTTCTTC. Translated: CAISGQTVPYNEQFF.

This clonotype appeared a few times. The chain employs TRBV5-1 and TRBJ1-1, with 7 nucleotides matching TRBD1. Germline CDR1 and CDR2: SGHRS and YFSETQ. J gave up 6 bases and V 4 bases, and 6 bases lay outside the gene matches. CDR3 length: 13 residues. The CDR3 DNA reads as TGCGCCAGCAGCGTGGGACAGACAGCTGAAGCTTTCTTT. Translated: CASSVGQTAEAFF.

The chain recombines TRBV20-1 with TRBJ1-5; D is possibly TRBD1 (5 bases). CDR3 size: 16 residues. Germline loops: CDR1 DFQATT, CDR2 SNEGSKA (reference sequence). V lost 5 bases and J 0 bases, leaving 17 bases between the germline ends. CDR3 sequence reads: CSAARGRQDSNQPQHF. CDR3 in DNA: TGCAGTGCTGCTCGGGGACGGCAAGATAGCAATCAGCCCCAGCATTTT.